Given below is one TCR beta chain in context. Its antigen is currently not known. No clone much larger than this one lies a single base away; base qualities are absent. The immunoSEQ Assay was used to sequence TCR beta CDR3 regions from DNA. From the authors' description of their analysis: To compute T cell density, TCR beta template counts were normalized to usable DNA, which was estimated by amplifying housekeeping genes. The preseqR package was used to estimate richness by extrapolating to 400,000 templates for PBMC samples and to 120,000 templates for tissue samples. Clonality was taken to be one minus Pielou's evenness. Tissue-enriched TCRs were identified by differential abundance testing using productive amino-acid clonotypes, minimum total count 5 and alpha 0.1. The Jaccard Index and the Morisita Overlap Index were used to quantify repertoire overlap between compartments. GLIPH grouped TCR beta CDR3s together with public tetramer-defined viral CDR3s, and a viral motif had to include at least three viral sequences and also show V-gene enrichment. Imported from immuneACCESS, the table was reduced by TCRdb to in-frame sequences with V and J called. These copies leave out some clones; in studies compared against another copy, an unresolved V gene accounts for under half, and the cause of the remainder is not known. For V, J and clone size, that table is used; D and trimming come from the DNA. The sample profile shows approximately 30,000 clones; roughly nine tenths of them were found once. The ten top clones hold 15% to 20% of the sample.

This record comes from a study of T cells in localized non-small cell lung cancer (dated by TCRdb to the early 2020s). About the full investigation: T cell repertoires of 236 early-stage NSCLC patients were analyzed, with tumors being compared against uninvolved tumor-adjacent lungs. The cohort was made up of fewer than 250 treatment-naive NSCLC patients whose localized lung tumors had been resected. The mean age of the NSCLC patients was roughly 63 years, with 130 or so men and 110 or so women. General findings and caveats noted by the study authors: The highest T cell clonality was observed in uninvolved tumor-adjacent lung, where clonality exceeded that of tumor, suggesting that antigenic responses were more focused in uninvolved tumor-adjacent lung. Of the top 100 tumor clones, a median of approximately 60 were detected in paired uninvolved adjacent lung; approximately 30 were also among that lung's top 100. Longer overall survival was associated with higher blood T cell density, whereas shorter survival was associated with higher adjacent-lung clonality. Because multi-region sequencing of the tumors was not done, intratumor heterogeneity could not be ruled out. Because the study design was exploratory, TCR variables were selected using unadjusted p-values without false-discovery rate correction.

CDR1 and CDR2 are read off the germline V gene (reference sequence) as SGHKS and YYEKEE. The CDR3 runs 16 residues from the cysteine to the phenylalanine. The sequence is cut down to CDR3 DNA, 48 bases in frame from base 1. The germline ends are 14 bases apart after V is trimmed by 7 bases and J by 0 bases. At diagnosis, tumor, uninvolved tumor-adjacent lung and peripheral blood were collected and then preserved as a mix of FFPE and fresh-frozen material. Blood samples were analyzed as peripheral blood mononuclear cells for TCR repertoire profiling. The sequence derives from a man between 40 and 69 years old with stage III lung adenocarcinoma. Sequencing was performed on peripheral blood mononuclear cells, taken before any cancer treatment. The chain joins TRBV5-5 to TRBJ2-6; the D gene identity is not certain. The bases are TGTGCCAGCGAGGACCAGCAAAGCTCTGGGGCCAACGTCCTGACTTTC. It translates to CASEDQQSSGANVLTF.